This TCR beta chain was recorded in a study of blood T cell repertoires in COVID-19 (dated by TCRdb to about 2020). With respect to the entire study: Collaborator samples came from the United States, Italy and Spain and covered acute and convalescent phases of COVID-19. Where available, HLA class I and class II types were obtained from metadata supplied by the sample provider rather than from assay-based typing. A de-identified subject ID, COVID-19 status, age in years and sex were almost always included in the sample metadata. The repertoires were released in a freely available public database intended as a resource for research on the immune response to SARS-CoV-2. The prospective study material was composed of cDNA or gDNA derived from T cells, B-cell-depleted T cells, or PBMCs. Deeply sampled blood TCRbeta repertoires from subjects exposed to, actively infected with, or recovered from COVID-19 were included in the dataset. The samples were drawn from two sources: the first 160 participants of the ongoing ImmuneRACE study, and approximately 1,300 subjects contributed by 6 global collaborators. The paper as a whole reports these results and caveats: How much clinical and demographic metadata was included differed by source and by participant, and the metadata was provided uncurated.

Remarks on this clone: Its antigen is still unknown. The record has no base qualities; no much larger clone is one base away.

TCRbeta CDR3 regions were amplified from genomic DNA by means of the immunoSEQ Assay, a bias-controlled multiplex PCR. In the paper's pipeline: The number of nucleated cells in each sample was estimated by amplification of reference gene primers within the assay. To quantify the absolute abundance of each unique TCRbeta CDR3 rearrangement, sequence reads were collapsed and filtered. For each sample, productive Simpson clonality was calculated as the square root of Simpson's diversity index over productive rearrangements. Here the immuneACCESS table is served through TCRdb, limited to in-frame sequences with V and J called. Missing clones are a known gap in these copies; in checked studies unresolved V genes cover under half, and the rest lacks a known reason. V, J and clone size were drawn from that table, and D and trimming were deduced from the DNA. The sample records hundreds of thousands of clones, roughly 86% of which are singletons. The top ten clones comprise 8.9% of the sample.

In the germline V gene, CDR1 corresponds to KGHSH and CDR2 to LQKENI. From the cysteine up to the phenylalanine, the CDR3 has a length of 14 residues. The retained sequence is limited to the CDR3, 42 bases, with the frame set at the first base. V trim: 2 bases; J trim: 7 bases; unmatched bases: 8. In the prospective study, participants were about 18 to 95 years old, resided in about two dozen geographic areas of the United States, and were enrolled through a virtual design. To assign participants to cohorts, the prospective study relied on clinical history that participants themselves reported in a screening survey and a study questionnaire. For ImmuneRACE Cohort 3, a participant was defined as recovered based on two consecutive negative NP/OP PCR tests, clearance by a healthcare professional, or resolution of symptoms. Mobile phlebotomists in the prospective study collected whole blood, serum and a nasopharyngeal or oropharyngeal swab from every participant. Prospective study participants could optionally give additional blood draws and questionnaires over an approximately two-month period. Prospective study blood samples were shipped either frozen or at room temperature before DNA extraction.

Sequencing used PBMCs or T cells enriched from blood (not recorded which). Rearrangement joined TRBV18 to TRBJ2-7; 7 central nucleotides agree with TRBD1. The receptor was isolated from a young woman who had recovered from COVID-19. The DNA reads TGTGCCAGCTCACCATCGACAGGGTCACGAGAGCAGTACTTC. The encoded protein is CASSPSTGSREQYF.